This T cell receptor beta chain was recorded in a study of blood T cell repertoires in COVID-19. Study-wide context: Spain, Italy and the United States supplied samples that represented acute and convalescent COVID-19.

Sequenced by immunoSEQ multiplex PCR; TCRdb stores in-frame clones only, minus some. The table includes about 64,000 clones, around 89% detected once. Which cohort a participant joined came from the clinical history participants gave. Recovery among Cohort 3 donors was established by two negative PCRs, clearance, or symptom resolution. CDR1 and CDR2 from the germline V gene are MGHRA and YSYEKL. The V gene end was trimmed by 1 base and the J gene end by 5 bases; junction bases not matched to a gene: 5. This CDR3 is built from 16 residues. The specimen was PBMCs or T cells enriched from blood (not recorded which). The source of this sequence is a woman between 40 and 50 years old who had recovered from COVID-19. This sequence joins TRBV4-1 and TRBJ2-5; 12 bases agree with TRBD2. The CDR3 region is CASSQASGGARETQYF. The CDR3 region has the DNA TGCGCCAGCAGCCAAGCTAGCGGGGGGGCCCGGGAGACCCAGTACTTC.